The clone carrying this T cell receptor (beta chain) appeared a single time. The sample is drawn from a study of blood T cell repertoires in COVID-19. The protocol was immunoSEQ multiplex PCR, while the TCRdb copy is restricted to in-frame clones and leaves out a portion. In the table there are under 250,000 clones, about 80% of which are singletons. J gave up 3 bases and V 1 base, and 12 bases lay outside the gene matches. This CDR3 spans 18 amino acids. The germline gives CDR1 KGHSH, CDR2 LQKENI. The clonotype comes from a man older than 75 with acute or convalescent COVID-19. Material for sequencing was peripheral blood. V is TRBV18 and J is TRBJ2-7; 10 bases are shared with TRBD1. CDR3 coding DNA: TGTGCCAGCTCACCACTCGCGGGACAGGGGCTATTGGACTACGAGCAGTACTTC. Its protein product is CASSPLAGQGLLDYEQYF.